This T cell receptor beta chain stems from a study of molecular identifiers for immune sequencing clone quantification. Background on the study: Replicates involved a five-way split of RNA from about 20,000 or 100,000 naive CD8 cells, with sequencing of four.

Of note for this clonotype: A much larger clonotype is one base distant, so this may be a read error.

V lost 9 bases to trimming and J lost 5 bases, with 14 bases between them. The germline gives CDR1 MNHEY, CDR2 SVGAGI. This CDR3 has 12 residues. TCRdb reprocessed the PCR reads with MiXCR, giving one entry per CDR3 protein. The table records approximately 680,000 distinct CDR3 sequences, 25% of them present only once. This clonotype was sampled from a human donor in good health. Some libraries in this study had Jurkat cell RNA spiked in. The chain has TRBV6-5 and TRBJ2-7, with D possibly matching TRBD1 (5 bases). Sequencing was done on a sample of naive CD8+ T cells from blood, with Jurkat cell RNA spiked in. Subset of the sample: FACS-sorted CD8+CD4-CCR7+CD45RA+ naive T cells. The CDR3 DNA is TGTGCCAGTTGGGGCCTCCGGGACGAGCAGTACTTC. The encoded protein is CASWGLRDEQYF.